A selection of T cell receptor beta chains follows, all from one sample in a study of human T cells and chemical hapten exposure. TCRdb passed the RACE reads through MiXCR, listing each CDR3 protein once. The sample carries some 54,000 distinct CDR3 sequences, around 9.4% recorded once. Sequencing was performed on whole blood, taken in connection with sensitization to the hapten diphenylcyclopropenone (DPC). These receptors came from a woman between 50 and 59 years old with alopecia areata. Some clones in this sample may be carry-over from other donors' samples. CDR3s include the opening cysteine and the closing phenylalanine or tryptophan. The order of the fields is V gene, CDR3 protein.

V: TRBV28; CDR3: CASSAMDQPQHF
V: TRBV7-8; CDR3: CASSFLTGMAGNTIYF
V: TRBV4-2; CDR3: CASSQVGQGTEAFF
V: TRBV6-2/TRBV6-3; CDR3: CASSSAGNEQFF
V: TRBV10-3; CDR3: CAIGKESYEQYF
V: TRBV28; CDR3: CASSSPPTEAFF
V: TRBV5-1; CDR3: CASSLDLDTQYF
V: TRBV5-1; CDR3: CASSLGGTDEQFF
V: TRBV30; CDR3: CAWPGQGHVSNQPQHF
V: TRBV3-1; CDR3: CASSHGYEQYF
V: TRBV6-2/TRBV6-3; CDR3: CASGTANYGYTF
V: TRBV5-4; CDR3: CASSLYPGGATNEKLFF
V: TRBV13; CDR3: CASSLGFQGAAYGYTF
V: TRBV6-5; CDR3: CASSPPLGPSNTGELFF
V: TRBV4-3; CDR3: CASSQETWADTQYF
V: TRBV4-2; CDR3: CASSQGPAGGMNEQFF
V: TRBV20-1; CDR3: CSASGRVGGRTDTQYF
V: TRBV7-8; CDR3: CASTDQTSQMRADTQYF
V: TRBV5-4; CDR3: CASSPGQDLSYGYTF
V: TRBV7-9; CDR3: CASSSSRGAFYTGELFF
V: TRBV5-5; CDR3: CASNLEFTDTQYF
V: TRBV5-1; CDR3: CASSTGDRGPGGYTF
V: TRBV28; CDR3: CASSFPYTKSDTQYF
V: TRBV20-1; CDR3: CSARGGLAYEQYF
V: TRBV12-3/TRBV12-4; CDR3: CASSPRDNQPQHF
V: TRBV2; CDR3: CASSESWREQFF
V: TRBV5-1; CDR3: CASRTSGIYEQYF
V: TRBV5-6; CDR3: CASSPSSGSYNEQFF
V: TRBV29-1; CDR3: CSAKGQMNTEAFF
V: TRBV11-2; CDR3: CASSSRGTQYF
V: TRBV6-6; CDR3: CASSYGSRSEQYF
V: TRBV18; CDR3: CASSPSLQFNYGYTF
V: TRBV12-3/TRBV12-4; CDR3: CASSLQGASRKLFF
V: TRBV18; CDR3: CASSLGQGRNEKLFF
V: TRBV12-3/TRBV12-4; CDR3: CASSLRSGGGSVNQPQHF
V: TRBV7-4; CDR3: CASSLPDRTGDAETNEKLFF
V: TRBV18; CDR3: CASSPPGAGANVLTF
V: TRBV7-6; CDR3: CASSLAIRANEKLFF
V: TRBV6-5; CDR3: CASSPEEALGTEAFF
V: TRBV7-9; CDR3: CAQGPLNYGYTF
V: TRBV6-4; CDR3: CASSEYAASSYNEQFF
V: TRBV12-3/TRBV12-4; CDR3: CASRPRTTRGVEQFF
V: TRBV29-1; CDR3: CSGRTGGITEAFF
V: TRBV5-1; CDR3: CASRGQYEQYF
V: TRBV6-5; CDR3: CASSYGGMNTEAFF
V: TRBV29-1; CDR3: CSGKLGTAKLPQETQYF
V: TRBV2; CDR3: CASKPGLDNEQFF